Listed below are T cell receptor beta chains from one sample, sequenced in a study of T cell repertoires and HLA-DP antigens. The antigens of these receptors remain unknown. Profiling relied on immunoSEQ multiplex PCR, and the TCRdb table lists in-frame clones only, not all of them. In the table there are about 89,000 clones, around 86% of which are singletons. Sequencing used CD4+ T cells from PBMCs. The receptors were sampled from a man aged 50 or older in good health and CMV-seronegative. Both conserved end residues are part of each CDR3. Fields, in order: CDR3 protein, V gene, J gene, CDR3 length, clone size. The size of a clone is reported for some rows only, either as once, few or many, or as a class for expanded clones.

CSVGGSVQETQYF	TRBV29-1	TRBJ2-5	13	.
CASSLAQLFTARGNTGELFF	TRBV7-8	TRBJ2-2	20	many
CASSQDRTPGETQYF	TRBV14	TRBJ2-5	15	.
CASSPGTGSRTEAFF	TRBV18	TRBJ1-1	15	.
CASSFFRGLDEQYF	TRBV7-2	TRBJ2-7	14	.
CATSVGAYNEQFF	TRBV15	TRBJ2-1	13	.
CASSLVGGSSYNEQFF	TRBV5-6	TRBJ2-1	16	.
CASSLREPPSTDTQYF	TRBV7-6	TRBJ2-3	16	.
CASSVSAQGAHEQYF	TRBV9	TRBJ2-7	15	.
CASSFEGNGNTEAFF	TRBV28	TRBJ1-1	15	.
CASSQIGLAGEGTGELFF	TRBV18	TRBJ2-2	18	.
CASSPWTSGDYEQYF	TRBV7-2	TRBJ2-7	15	.
CASSPASESWYGYTF	TRBV9	TRBJ1-2	15	.
CASSQETGGLYGYTF	TRBV5-8	TRBJ1-2	15	.
CASSIEGRSNQPQHF	TRBV19	TRBJ1-5	15	.
CASARGRSTEAFF	TRBV7-6	TRBJ1-1	13	.
CASSIGTGVGANVLTF	TRBV19	TRBJ2-6	16	.
CATSRLGTSGYNEQFF	TRBV15	TRBJ2-1	16	.
CASSPPGQGAAAFF	TRBV18	TRBJ1-1	14	.
CASMKGTNYGYTF	TRBV27	TRBJ1-2	13	.
CASSYSRGQTYEQYF	TRBV6-5	TRBJ2-7	15	.
CASSGTAGNTIYF	TRBV6-1	TRBJ1-3	13	.
CASRQDSNQPQHF	TRBV7-2	TRBJ1-5	13	.
CAWSVLGGDQETQYF	TRBV30	TRBJ2-5	15	.
CASSQEGIGSSPLHF	TRBV14	TRBJ1-6	15	.
CASSLRGDGGLQHF	TRBV9	TRBJ1-5	14	.
CAWSPTGNYGYTF	TRBV30	TRBJ1-2	13	.
CASSLGDRVGKLFF	TRBV5-1	TRBJ1-4	14	.
CASSLSGTGVQETQYF	TRBV28	TRBJ2-5	16	.